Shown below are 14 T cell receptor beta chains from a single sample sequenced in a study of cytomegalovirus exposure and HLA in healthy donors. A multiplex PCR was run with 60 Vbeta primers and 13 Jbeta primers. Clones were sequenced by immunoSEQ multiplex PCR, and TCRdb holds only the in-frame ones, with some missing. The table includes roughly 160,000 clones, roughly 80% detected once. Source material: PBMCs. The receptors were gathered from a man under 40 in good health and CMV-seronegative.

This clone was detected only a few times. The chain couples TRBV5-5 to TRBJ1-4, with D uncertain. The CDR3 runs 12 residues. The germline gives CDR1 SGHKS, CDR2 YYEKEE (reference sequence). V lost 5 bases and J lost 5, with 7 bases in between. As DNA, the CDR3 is TGTGCCAGCAGATGGCAAAATGAAAAACTGTTTTTT. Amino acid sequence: CASRWQNEKLFF.

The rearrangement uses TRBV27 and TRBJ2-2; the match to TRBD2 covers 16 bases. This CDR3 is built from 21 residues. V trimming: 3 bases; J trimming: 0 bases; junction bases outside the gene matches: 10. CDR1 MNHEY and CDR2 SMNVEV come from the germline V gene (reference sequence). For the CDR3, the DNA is TGTGCCAGCAGTTTGACGGGACTAGCGGGGGGGCCCGATACGAACACCGGGGAGCTGTTTTTT. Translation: CASSLTGLAGGPDTNTGELFF.

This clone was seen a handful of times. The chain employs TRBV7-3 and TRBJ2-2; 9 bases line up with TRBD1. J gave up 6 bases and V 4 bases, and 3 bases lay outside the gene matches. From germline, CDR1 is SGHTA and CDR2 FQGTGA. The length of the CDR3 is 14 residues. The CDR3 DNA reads TGTGCCAGCAGCTGGGACAGGGTATCCGGGGAGCTGTTTTTT. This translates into CASSWDRVSGELFF. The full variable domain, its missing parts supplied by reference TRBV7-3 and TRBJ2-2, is GAGVSQTPSNKVTEKGKYVELRCDPISGHTALYWYRQSLGQGPEFLIYFQGTGAADDSGLPNDRFFAVRPEGSVSTLKIQRTERGDSAVYLCASSWDRVSGELFFGEGSRLTVL.

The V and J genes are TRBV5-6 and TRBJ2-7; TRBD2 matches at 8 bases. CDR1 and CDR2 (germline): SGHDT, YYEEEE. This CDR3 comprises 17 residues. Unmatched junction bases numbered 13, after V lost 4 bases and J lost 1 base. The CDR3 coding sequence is TGTGCCAGCAGCCACGTCGCGGGGGGCATCGGTTCCTACGAGCAGTACTTC. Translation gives CASSHVAGGIGSYEQYF.

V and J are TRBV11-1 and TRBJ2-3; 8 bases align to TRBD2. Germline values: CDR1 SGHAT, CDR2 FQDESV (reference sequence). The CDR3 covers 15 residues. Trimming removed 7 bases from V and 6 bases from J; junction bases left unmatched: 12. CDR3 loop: CASIRGLASGDTQYF. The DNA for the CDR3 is TGTGCCAGCATCCGGGGGCTGGCTAGCGGGGATACGCAGTATTTT.

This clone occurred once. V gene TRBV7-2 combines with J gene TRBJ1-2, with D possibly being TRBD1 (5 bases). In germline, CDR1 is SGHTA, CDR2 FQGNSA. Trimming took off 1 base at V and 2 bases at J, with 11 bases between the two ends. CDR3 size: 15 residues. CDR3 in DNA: TGTGCCAGCAGCTTAGTTAAGGGGTCCAACTATGGCTACACCTTC. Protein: CASSLVKGSNYGYTF.

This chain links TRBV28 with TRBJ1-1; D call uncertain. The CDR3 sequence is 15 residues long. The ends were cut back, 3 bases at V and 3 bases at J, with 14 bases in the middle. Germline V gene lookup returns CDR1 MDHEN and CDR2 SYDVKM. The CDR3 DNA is TGTGCCAGCAGTTTTGATCCAGGTATGGACACTGAAGCTTTCTTT. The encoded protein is CASSFDPGMDTEAFF.

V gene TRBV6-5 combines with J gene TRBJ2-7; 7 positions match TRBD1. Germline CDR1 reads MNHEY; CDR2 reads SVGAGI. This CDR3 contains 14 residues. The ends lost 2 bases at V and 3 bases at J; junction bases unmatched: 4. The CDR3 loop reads CASSYGTARYEQYF. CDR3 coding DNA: TGTGCCAGCAGTTACGGGACAGCTCGCTACGAGCAGTACTTC.

In nucleotides, the CDR3 is TGTGCCAGCAGGGACAGGGACAATCAGCCCCAGCATTTT. This codes for CASRDRDNQPQHF. The chain uses TRBV2 and TRBJ1-5, with 8 bases fitting TRBD1. Unmatched junction bases numbered 1, after V lost 6 bases and J lost 3 bases. This CDR3 is built from 13 residues. Germline lookup yields CDR1 SNHLY and CDR2 FYNNEI.

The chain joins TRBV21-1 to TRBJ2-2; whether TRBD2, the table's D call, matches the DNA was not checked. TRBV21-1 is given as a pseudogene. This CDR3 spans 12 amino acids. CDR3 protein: CASPPEVGELFF. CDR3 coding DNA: TGTGCCAGCCCCCCTGAGGTGGGGGAGCTGTTTTTT.

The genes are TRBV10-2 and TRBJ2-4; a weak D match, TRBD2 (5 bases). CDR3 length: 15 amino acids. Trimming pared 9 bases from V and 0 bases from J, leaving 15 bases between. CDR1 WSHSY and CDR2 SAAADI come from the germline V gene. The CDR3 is CASALGNEAKNIQYF. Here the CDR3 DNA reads TGCGCCAGTGCCCTCGGGAATGAAGCCAAAAACATTCAGTACTTC.

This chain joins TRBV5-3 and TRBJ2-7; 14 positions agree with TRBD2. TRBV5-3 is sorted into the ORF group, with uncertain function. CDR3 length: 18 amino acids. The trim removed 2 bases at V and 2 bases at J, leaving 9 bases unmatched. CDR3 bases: TGTGCCAGAAGCTTTTCGGGACTAGCGGGGGCCACTACCTACGAGCAGTACTTC. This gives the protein CARSFSGLAGATTYEQYF.

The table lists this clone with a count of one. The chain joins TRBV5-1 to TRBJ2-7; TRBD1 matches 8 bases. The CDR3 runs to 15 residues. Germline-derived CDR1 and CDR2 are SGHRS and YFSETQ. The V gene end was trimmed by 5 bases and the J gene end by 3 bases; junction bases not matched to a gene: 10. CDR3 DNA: TGCGCCAGCAGTTATGACAGGGGCGCTCTCTACGAGCAGTACTTC. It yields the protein CASSYDRGALYEQYF.

In DNA form, the CDR3 reads TGTGCCAGCAGCTTGGTGCGGAGCTACGAGCAGTACTTC. Its protein product is CASSLVRSYEQYF. The chain employs TRBV5-6 and TRBJ2-7; D gene ambiguous. The CDR3 loop spans 13 amino acids. V was clipped by 0 bases and J by 3 bases, with 7 bases between them. Germline V gene lookup returns CDR1 SGHDT and CDR2 YYEEEE.